These 26 T cell receptor beta chains were sequenced from one sample in a study of cytomegalovirus exposure and HLA in healthy donors. PCR used 60 Vbeta primers and 13 Jbeta primers. Sequenced by immunoSEQ multiplex PCR; TCRdb stores in-frame clones only, minus some. The data hold about 83,000 clones, with about 71% observed a single time. The material sequenced was PBMCs. The receptor source for this set is a man aged 55-75 years in good health and CMV-seronegative.

The rearrangement uses TRBV5-4 and TRBJ2-5, with 8 bases fitting TRBD2. The CDR3 spans 17 residues. Germline V gene data show CDR1 as SGHNT and CDR2 as YYREEE (reference sequence). Unmatched junction bases numbered 13, after V lost 4 bases and J lost 2 bases. The CDR3 reads CASSEPLLAEPQETQYF. The CDR3 region has the DNA TGTGCCAGCAGCGAACCCTTACTAGCGGAGCCACAAGAGACCCAGTACTTC.

The chain uses TRBV11-2 and TRBJ2-3, with D possibly matching TRBD1 (5 bases). The CDR3 has 14 residues. Trimming cost V 4 bases and J 5 bases, with 13 bases left between them. The V gene's germline CDR1 is SGHAT and CDR2 FQNNGV. Here the CDR3 reads CASSYGTTGDTQYF. The CDR3 coding sequence is TGTGCCAGCAGCTACGGAACCACAGGAGATACGCAGTATTTT.

A word on this clone: At one boundary the junction diverges from the germline segment, which might be a read error. The rearrangement joins TRBV29-1 to TRBJ1-4, with 8 bases that match TRBD1. This CDR3 is built from 13 residues. The germline V gene has CDR1 SQVTM and CDR2 ANQGSEA. CDR3 in DNA: TGCAGCGTTGAATCGTCGAGACAGGGGAGAGAGCTTTTT. Protein: CSVESSRQGRELF.

This clone was seen only a few times. The rearrangement uses TRBV6-6 and TRBJ2-1; 12 nucleotides line up with TRBD2. This CDR3 is 16 amino acids long. Looked up from germline, CDR1 is MNHNY and CDR2 is SVGAGI (reference sequence). Germline trimming cut 6 bases from V and 4 bases from J; bases unmatched to any gene: 7. Here the CDR3 reads CASSWRTSGIYNEQFF. CDR3 DNA: TGTGCCAGCAGCTGGAGGACTAGCGGGATATACAATGAGCAGTTCTTC.

This clone was picked up many times. The V and J genes are TRBV15 and TRBJ2-1, with 7 bases identical to TRBD1. Germline trimming cut 7 bases from V and 5 bases from J; bases unmatched to any gene: 5. The V gene's germline CDR1 is LNHNV and CDR2 YYDKDF (reference sequence). The CDR3 runs 13 residues. The CDR3 DNA follows: TGTGCCACCAACAATGACAGGGACAATGAGCAGTTCTTC. Protein product: CATNNDRDNEQFF.

The V and J genes are TRBV18 and TRBJ1-4; tentatively, D is TRBD1 (5 bases). The length of the CDR3 is 16 residues. Germline loops: CDR1 KGHSH, CDR2 LQKENI. V lost 4 bases, J lost 7 bases, and 19 bases lay in between. The CDR3 region is CASSQYGAGNSEKLFF. As DNA, the CDR3 is TGTGCCAGCTCACAATACGGCGCAGGGAATAGTGAAAAACTGTTTTTT.

CDR3 loop: CASSGLSDTQYF. The CDR3 nucleotides read TGTGCCAGCAGCGGACTGTCAGATACGCAGTATTTT. The chain links TRBV7-2 to TRBJ2-3; TRBD2 is a possible D gene (5 bases). CDR1 and CDR2 (germline): SGHTA, FQGNSA. CDR3 length: 12 residues. V lost 5 bases, J lost 4 bases, and 7 bases lay in between.

The chain has TRBV19 and TRBJ2-5; D possibly corresponds to TRBD2 (7 bases). CDR1 is LNHDA, CDR2 SQIVND, per germline (reference sequence). The CDR3 extends over 16 amino acids. Between the trimmed V and J ends, which lost 1 base and 1 base, there was a span of 13 bases. The CDR3 spells CASSIGGGGGQETQYF. CDR3 DNA: TGTGCCAGTAGTATAGGAGGCGGGGGCGGCCAAGAGACCCAGTACTTC.

This clone was picked up a small number of times. The V call is TRBV27, the J call TRBJ1-5; 7 bases align to TRBD1. Germline CDR1 and CDR2: MNHEY and SMNVEV (reference sequence). The ends lost 5 bases at V and 1 base at J; junction bases unmatched: 5. The CDR3 totals 15 residues. CDR3 sequence (DNA): TGTGCCAGCAGTCCGTCGGGACAGAGCAATCAGCCCCAGCATTTT. Protein sequence: CASSPSGQSNQPQHF.

This clone was detected only once. The chain employs TRBV6-1 and TRBJ2-7; 9 positions match TRBD1. This CDR3 is 14 amino acids long. CDR1 MNHNS and CDR2 SASEGT come from the germline V gene. V dropped 7 bases and J dropped 2; count of bases not matched to a gene: 6. In nucleotides, the CDR3 is TGTGCCAGCAACCAGGACAGGGGAGCCTACGAGCAGTACTTC. Translated, it gives CASNQDRGAYEQYF.

The chain uses TRBV5-8 and TRBJ2-7; D may be TRBD2 (6 bases). The germline V and J ends were trimmed by 7 bases and 0 bases, with 11 bases remaining between them. CDR3 length: 13 residues. Germline V lookup: CDR1 SGHTS, CDR2 YDEGEE. Here the CDR3 reads CASPRGSSYEQYF. The CDR3 bases are TGTGCCAGCCCCCGGGGGAGCTCCTACGAGCAGTACTTC. Complete variable domain (other parts from reference TRBV5-8 and TRBJ2-7): EAGVTQSPTHLIKTRGQQATLRCSPISGHTSVYWYQQALGLGLQFLLWYDEGEERNRGNFPPRFSGRQFPNYSSELNVNALELEDSALYLCASPRGSSYEQYFGPGTRLTVT.

The chain employs TRBV5-1 and TRBJ2-5; TRBD2 matches 7 bases. Per germline, CDR1 SGHRS and CDR2 YFSETQ. This CDR3 is 14 amino acids long. With V trimmed by 1 base and J by 5 bases, 5 bases remained unmatched. CDR3 sequence: CASSLYPAGETQYF. The DNA for the CDR3 is TGCGCCAGCAGCTTGTATCCAGCGGGGGAGACCCAGTACTTC.

This chain uses TRBV7-2 with TRBJ2-2, with TRBD1 matching over 10 bases. Germline lookup yields CDR1 SGHTA and CDR2 FQGNSA. This CDR3 has 15 residues. V lost 5 bases to trimming and J lost 2 bases; unmatched junction nucleotides: 2. The CDR3 reads CASSRQGANTGELFF. The CDR3 DNA follows: TGTGCCAGCAGCCGACAGGGGGCTAACACCGGGGAGCTGTTTTTT.

The genes are TRBV7-9 and TRBJ1-2; TRBD1 matches 7 bases. V lost 7 bases to trimming and J lost 6 bases; unmatched junction nucleotides: 5. The CDR3 length is 12 residues. CDR1 is SEHNR, CDR2 FQNEAQ, per germline (reference sequence). CDR3 region: CASKPDRDGYTF. CDR3 sequence (DNA): TGTGCCAGCAAGCCCGACAGGGATGGCTACACCTTC.

The chain employs TRBV4-3 and TRBJ2-2; unclear D gene. V lost 1 base and J lost 1, with 4 bases in between. Germline V gene sequence: CDR1 LGHNA, CDR2 YSLEER. The CDR3 length is 14 residues. In DNA form, the CDR3 reads TGCGCCAGCAGCCAAGGGAGGAACACCGGGGAGCTGTTTTTT. This sequence encodes CASSQGRNTGELFF.

The J gene is TRBJ2-3, the V gene TRBV6-4; TRBD1 is a possible D gene (6 bases). The germline V gene encodes CDR1 MRHNA and CDR2 SNTAGT. The V end was cut by 10 bases, the J end by 2 bases, with 16 bases between. The CDR3 consists of 14 residues. The CDR3, as DNA: TGTGCCACCGCCCCGGGACACACCACAGATACGCAGTATTTT. Protein sequence: CATAPGHTTDTQYF.

The V gene is TRBV28, the J gene TRBJ1-2, with 8 bases matching TRBD1. The CDR3 runs to 15 residues. Germline V lookup: CDR1 MDHEN, CDR2 SYDVKM. V lost 5 bases to trimming and J lost 4 bases; unmatched junction nucleotides: 9. CDR3 in amino acids: CASSPPGQGVYGYTF. CDR3 nucleotide sequence: TGTGCCAGCAGTCCGCCAGGACAGGGAGTCTATGGCTACACCTTC.

This clone was seen a single time. V gene TRBV7-8 combines with J gene TRBJ1-1; D not certain. Trimming removed 3 bases at V and 1 base at J, with 9 bases between. CDR3 length: 14 amino acids. Germline CDR1 reads SGHVS; CDR2 reads FQNEAQ. DNA of the CDR3: TGTGCCAGCAGCTTCCTCTACCCGAACACTGAAGCTTTCTTT. It encodes CASSFLYPNTEAFF.

This clone has only a few counts. The chain links TRBV25-1 to TRBJ2-5; tentatively, D is TRBD1 (6 bases). This CDR3 has 13 residues. Trimming removed 3 bases at V and 5 bases at J, with 10 bases between. Per the germline V gene, CDR1 is MGHDK and CDR2 is SYGVNS. The CDR3 region has the DNA TGTGCCAGCAGTGAGGGGGCGAGGGAGACCCAGTACTTC. It codes for CASSEGARETQYF.

The chain combines TRBV11-2 with TRBJ2-3; TRBD1 agrees at 11 bases. This CDR3 is 15 amino acids long. V gave up 4 bases and J gave up 3 bases; unmatched junction bases: 3. CDR1 and CDR2 (germline): SGHAT, FQNNGV. The CDR3 sequence: CASSWGTGGTDTQYF. The CDR3 DNA sequence: TGTGCCAGCAGCTGGGGGACAGGGGGGACAGATACGCAGTATTTT.

This clone was seen a handful of times. The rearrangement links TRBV5-1 to TRBJ1-2; D is possibly TRBD1 (5 bases). V dropped 4 bases and J dropped 10 bases, with 14 bases sitting between them. The CDR3 is 12 residues long. Germline V gives CDR1 SGHRS, CDR2 YFSETQ. The CDR3 here is CASSVQGLFYTF. CDR3 DNA sequence: TGCGCCAGCAGCGTCCAGGGACTGTTCTACACCTTC.

In nucleotides, the CDR3 is TGCGCCAGCAGCCAAGAAGGGGGGGGCCAAGATACGCAGTATTTT. Protein sequence: CASSQEGGGQDTQYF. The gene calls are TRBV4-3 and TRBJ2-3; weak D call: TRBD2 (7 bases). The CDR3 contains 15 residues. Germline V gene sequence: CDR1 LGHNA, CDR2 YSLEER. V lost 0 bases and J 5 bases, leaving 12 bases between the germline ends.

The gene calls are TRBV5-1 and TRBJ2-3; D is ambiguous. The CDR3 sequence is 17 residues long. V was clipped by 0 bases and J by 0 bases, with 14 bases between them. Germline CDR1 SGHRS, CDR2 YFSETQ. CDR3 in DNA: TGCGCCAGCAGCTTGGGTCCTTCACAGACCAGCACAGATACGCAGTATTTT. Translated, it gives CASSLGPSQTSTDTQYF.

The chain uses TRBV28 and TRBJ2-2, with 10 positions matching TRBD2. Germline CDR1 reads MDHEN; CDR2 reads SYDVKM. V gave up 8 bases and J gave up 5 bases; unmatched junction bases: 2. This CDR3 contains 13 residues. The CDR3 coding sequence is TGTGCCAGCCTAGCGGGAGATACCGGGGAGCTGTTTTTT. Translating it yields CASLAGDTGELFF. The whole variable domain, filled in from reference TRBV28 and TRBJ2-2, reads DVKVTQSSRYLVKRTGEKVFLECVQDMDHENMFWYRQDPGLGLRLIYFSYDVKMKEKGDIPEGYSVSREKKERFSLILESASTNQTSMYLCASLAGDTGELFFGEGSRLTVL.

The chain employs TRBV7-8 and TRBJ2-2; unclear D gene. The CDR3 consists of 16 residues. Trimming removed 3 bases at V and 4 bases at J, with 15 bases between. Looked up from germline, CDR1 is SGHVS and CDR2 is FQNEAQ. CDR3 sequence reads: CASSLIGEASTGELFF. CDR3 in DNA: TGTGCCAGCAGCTTGATTGGAGAGGCGAGCACCGGGGAGCTGTTTTTT.

The chain is built from TRBV6-5 and TRBJ2-7; 9 nucleotides match TRBD1. The CDR3 is made up of 14 amino acids. J was trimmed by 4 bases and V by 6 bases; bases with no gene match: 7. Germline CDR1 and CDR2: MNHEY and SVGAGI. CDR3 in amino acids: CASSGTGFIYEQYF. CDR3 nucleotide sequence: TGTGCCAGCAGCGGGACAGGGTTTATTTACGAGCAGTACTTC.